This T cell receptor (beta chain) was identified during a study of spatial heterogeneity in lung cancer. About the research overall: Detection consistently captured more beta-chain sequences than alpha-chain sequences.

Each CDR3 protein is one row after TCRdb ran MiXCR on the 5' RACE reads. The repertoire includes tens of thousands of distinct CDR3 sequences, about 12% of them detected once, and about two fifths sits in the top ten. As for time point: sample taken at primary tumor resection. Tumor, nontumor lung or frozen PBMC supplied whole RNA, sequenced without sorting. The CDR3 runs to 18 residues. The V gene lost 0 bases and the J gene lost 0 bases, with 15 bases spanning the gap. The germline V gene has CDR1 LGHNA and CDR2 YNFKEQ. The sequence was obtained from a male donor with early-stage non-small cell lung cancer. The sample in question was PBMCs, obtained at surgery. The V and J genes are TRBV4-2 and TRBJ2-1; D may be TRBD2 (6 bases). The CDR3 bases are TGTGCCAGCAGCCAAGATTGGGCTAGCGCCAGCTCCTACAATGAGCAGTTCTTC. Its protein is CASSQDWASASSYNEQFF.